This T cell receptor (beta chain) was retrieved from a study of shared clonotypes between healthy human individuals. General study results and limits: Among several donors, about 5% of naive CD4 clonotypes were found in common. Though the depth was large, rarefaction showed that sorted-subset sequencing was incomplete. How much donors shared clonotypes was expected to be affected by sequencing depth.

CDR1 WNHNN and CDR2 SYGVQD come from the germline V gene (reference sequence). Trimming cost V 6 bases and J 8 bases; bases outside gene matches: 7. This CDR3 spans 14 amino acids. The naive CD8 population came from CD45RO-negative cells selected for CCR7, without terminally differentiated effector memory CD45RA+ cells. Of note for this clone: What it binds is not known.

Libraries were prepared by immunoSEQ multiplex PCR; TCRdb keeps only in-frame clonotypes and omits some of them. Among about 2 million clones listed, approximately 94% were seen once. The origin of this receptor is a man aged 18 to 29 in good health. The specimen was naive CD8+ T cells sorted from blood. V usage is TRBV10-1 and J usage is TRBJ2-2, with TRBD1 identical over 9 bases. This CDR3 is CASSVTGGIGELFF. The CDR3 DNA reads TGCGCCAGCAGCGTTACAGGGGGCATTGGGGAGCTGTTTTTT.